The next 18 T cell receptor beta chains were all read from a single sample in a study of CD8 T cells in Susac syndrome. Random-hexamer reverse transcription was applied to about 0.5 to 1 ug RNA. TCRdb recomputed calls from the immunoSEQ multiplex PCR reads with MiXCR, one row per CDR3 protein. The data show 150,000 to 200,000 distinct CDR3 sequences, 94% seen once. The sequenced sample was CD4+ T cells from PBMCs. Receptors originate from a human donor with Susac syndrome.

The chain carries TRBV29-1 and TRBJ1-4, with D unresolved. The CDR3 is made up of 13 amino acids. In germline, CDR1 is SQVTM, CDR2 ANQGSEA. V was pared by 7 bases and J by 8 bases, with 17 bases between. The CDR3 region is CSAEKELGEKLFF. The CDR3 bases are TGCAGCGCAGAGAAGGAGCTGGGCGAAAAACTGTTTTTT.

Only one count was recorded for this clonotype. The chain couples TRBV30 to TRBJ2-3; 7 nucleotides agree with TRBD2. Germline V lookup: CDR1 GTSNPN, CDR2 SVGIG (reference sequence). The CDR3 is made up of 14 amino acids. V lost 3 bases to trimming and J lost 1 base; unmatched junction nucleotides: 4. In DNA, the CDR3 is TGTGCCTGGAGAAGGGGAGGGGGCACAGATACGCAGTATTTT. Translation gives CAWRRGGGTDTQYF.

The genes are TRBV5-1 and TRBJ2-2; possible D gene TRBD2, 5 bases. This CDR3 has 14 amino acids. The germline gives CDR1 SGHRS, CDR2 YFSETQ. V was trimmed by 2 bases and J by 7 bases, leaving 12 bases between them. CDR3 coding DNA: TGCGCCAGCAGCTTTGTCAACGGGGACGGGGAGCTGTTTTTT. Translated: CASSFVNGDGELFF.

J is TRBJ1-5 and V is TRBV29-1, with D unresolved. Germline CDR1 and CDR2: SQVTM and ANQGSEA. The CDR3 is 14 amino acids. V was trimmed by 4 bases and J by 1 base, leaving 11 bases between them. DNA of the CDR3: TGCAGCGTTGGTGGGGAAGGGAGCAATCAGCCCCAGCATTTT. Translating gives CSVGGEGSNQPQHF.

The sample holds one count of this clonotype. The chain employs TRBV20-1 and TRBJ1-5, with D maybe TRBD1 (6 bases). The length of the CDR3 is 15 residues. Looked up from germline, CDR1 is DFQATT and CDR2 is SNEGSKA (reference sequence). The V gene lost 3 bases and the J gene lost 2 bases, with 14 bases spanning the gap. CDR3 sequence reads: CSARGGGIRNQPQHF. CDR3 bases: TGCAGTGCTAGGGGAGGGGGAATACGCAATCAGCCCCAGCATTTT.

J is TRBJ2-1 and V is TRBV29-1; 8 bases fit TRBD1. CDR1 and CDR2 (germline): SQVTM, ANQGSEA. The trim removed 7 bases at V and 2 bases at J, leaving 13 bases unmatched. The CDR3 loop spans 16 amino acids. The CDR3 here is CSGLYQGALTYNEQFF. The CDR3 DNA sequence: TGCAGCGGACTTTATCAGGGGGCTCTCACCTACAATGAGCAGTTCTTC.

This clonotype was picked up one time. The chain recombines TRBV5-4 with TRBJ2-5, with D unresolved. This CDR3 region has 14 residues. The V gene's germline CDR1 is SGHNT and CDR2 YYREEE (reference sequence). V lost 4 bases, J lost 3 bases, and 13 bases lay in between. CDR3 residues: CASSPSAVKETQYF. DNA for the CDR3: TGTGCCAGCAGCCCCTCGGCGGTTAAAGAGACCCAGTACTTC.

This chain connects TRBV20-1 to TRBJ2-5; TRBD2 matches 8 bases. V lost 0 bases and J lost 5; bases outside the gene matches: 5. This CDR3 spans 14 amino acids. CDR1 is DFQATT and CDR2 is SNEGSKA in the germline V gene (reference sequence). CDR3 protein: CSARDFRGGETQYF. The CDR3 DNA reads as TGCAGTGCTAGAGATTTTCGGGGGGGGGAGACCCAGTACTTC.

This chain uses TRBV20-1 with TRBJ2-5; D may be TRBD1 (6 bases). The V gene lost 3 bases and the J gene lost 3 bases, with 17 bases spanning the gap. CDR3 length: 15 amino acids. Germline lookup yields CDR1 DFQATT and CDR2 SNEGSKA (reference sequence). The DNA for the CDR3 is TGCAGTGCTAGTTGGATTGGGGGCCCCGAAGAGACCCAGTACTTC. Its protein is CSASWIGGPEETQYF.

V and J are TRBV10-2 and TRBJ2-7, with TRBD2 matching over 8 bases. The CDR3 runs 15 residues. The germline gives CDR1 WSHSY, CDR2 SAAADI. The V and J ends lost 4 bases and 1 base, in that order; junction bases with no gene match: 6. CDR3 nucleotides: TGCGCCAGCAGTGCCGCCGGGGGGGTGTCCTACGAGCAGTACTTC. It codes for CASSAAGGVSYEQYF.

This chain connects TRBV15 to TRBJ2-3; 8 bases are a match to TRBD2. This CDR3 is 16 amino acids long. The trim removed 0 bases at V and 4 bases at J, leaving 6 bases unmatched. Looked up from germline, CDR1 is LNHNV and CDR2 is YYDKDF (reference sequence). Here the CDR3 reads CATSRDGGGNPDTQYF. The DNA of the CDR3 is TGTGCCACCAGCAGAGATGGCGGGGGGAACCCAGATACGCAGTATTTT.

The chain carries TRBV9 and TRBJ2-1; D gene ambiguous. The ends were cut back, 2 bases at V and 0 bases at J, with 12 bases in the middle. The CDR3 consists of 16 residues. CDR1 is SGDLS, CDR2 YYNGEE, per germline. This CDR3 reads CASSVSPRSSYNEQFF. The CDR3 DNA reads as TGTGCCAGCAGCGTCTCTCCCCGTAGCTCCTACAATGAGCAGTTCTTC.

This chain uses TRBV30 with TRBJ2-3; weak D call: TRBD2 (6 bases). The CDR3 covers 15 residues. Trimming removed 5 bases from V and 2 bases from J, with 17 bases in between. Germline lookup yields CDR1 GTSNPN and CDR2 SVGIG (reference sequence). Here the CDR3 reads CAWGGRRGNTDTQYF. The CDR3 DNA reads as TGTGCCTGGGGAGGGCGGCGGGGTAACACAGATACGCAGTATTTT. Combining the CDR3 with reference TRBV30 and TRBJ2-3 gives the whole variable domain SQTIHQWPATLVQPVGSPLSLECTVEGTSNPNLYWYRQAAGRGLQLLFYSVGIGQISSEVPQNLSASRPQDRQFILSSKKLLLSDSGFYLCAWGGRRGNTDTQYFGPGTRLTVL.

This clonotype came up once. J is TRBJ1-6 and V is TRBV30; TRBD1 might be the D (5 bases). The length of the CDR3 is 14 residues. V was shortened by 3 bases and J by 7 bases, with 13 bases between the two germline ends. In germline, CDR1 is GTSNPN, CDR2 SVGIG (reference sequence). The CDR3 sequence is CAWRETGANSPLHF. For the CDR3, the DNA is TGTGCCTGGAGGGAAACAGGAGCCAATTCACCCCTCCACTTT.

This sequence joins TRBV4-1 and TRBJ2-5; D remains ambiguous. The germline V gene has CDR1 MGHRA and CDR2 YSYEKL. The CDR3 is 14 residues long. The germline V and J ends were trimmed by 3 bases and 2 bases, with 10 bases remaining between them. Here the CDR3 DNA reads TGCGCCAGCAGCCAGAATGGACGTCAAGAGACCCAGTACTTC. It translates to CASSQNGRQETQYF.

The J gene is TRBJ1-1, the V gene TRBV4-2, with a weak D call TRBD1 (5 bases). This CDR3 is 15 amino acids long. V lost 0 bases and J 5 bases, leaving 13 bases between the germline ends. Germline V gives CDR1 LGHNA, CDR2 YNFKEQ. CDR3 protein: CASSQDQGGDTEAFF. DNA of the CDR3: TGTGCCAGCAGCCAAGATCAGGGTGGAGATACTGAAGCTTTCTTT.

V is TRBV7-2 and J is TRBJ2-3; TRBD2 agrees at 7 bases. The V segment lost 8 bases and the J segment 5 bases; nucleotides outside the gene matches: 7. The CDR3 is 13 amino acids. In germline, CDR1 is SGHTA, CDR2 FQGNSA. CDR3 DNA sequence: TGTGCCAGCGCATATCTAGCGGTAGATACGCAGTATTTT. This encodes CASAYLAVDTQYF.

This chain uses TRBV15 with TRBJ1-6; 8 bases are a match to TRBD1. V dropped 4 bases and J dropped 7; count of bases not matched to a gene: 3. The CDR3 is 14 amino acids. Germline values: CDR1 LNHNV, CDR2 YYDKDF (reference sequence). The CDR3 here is CATSTGGANSPLHF. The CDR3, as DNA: TGTGCCACCAGCACAGGGGGCGCAAATTCACCCCTCCACTTT.